This T cell receptor (beta chain) was recorded in a study of T cells after yellow fever vaccination. Study-level information: Low-cell-number fractions underwent preparation using SMART-Seq v4 Ultra Low Input. Notes on the study in general: In FACS-sorted repertoires, abundant clonotypes from the bulk population could appear as contaminants. The CD4 compartment and the CD8 compartment contained a small share of clonotypes in common. Weaker, the secondary response peaked sooner, at day 5 versus 15.

The germline V gene has CDR1 SGDLS and CDR2 YYNGEE. The germline V and J ends were trimmed by 3 bases and 0 bases, with 10 bases remaining between them. There are 14 residues in the CDR3. TCRdb ran MiXCR on the 5' RACE reads and lists one entry per CDR3 protein. The sample holds some 500,000 distinct CDR3 sequences, less than 15% seen once. Comments on this clonotype: Antigen: not known.

The receptor was derived from a man aged 25 to 40 who received the YFV17D yellow fever vaccine. The source was PBMCs, collected on the day of the yellow fever booster vaccination. The chain is built from TRBV9 and TRBJ2-7; D is uncertain. The CDR3 DNA reads as TGTGCCAGCAGCGCCTGGCTCGCCTCCTACGAGCAGTACTTC. It specifies CASSAWLASYEQYF.